The rows below give T cell receptor beta chains drawn from one sample of a study of early T cells in non-severe SARS-CoV-2 infection. From the 5' RACE reads, TCRdb called clonotypes with MiXCR, one entry per CDR3 protein. This table has tens of thousands of distinct CDR3 sequences, 6% to 7% appearing once. The sequenced sample was whole blood. Receptors originate from an adult who was a healthcare worker with PCR-confirmed SARS-CoV-2 infection or an uninfected control (not recorded which). CDR3s include the opening cysteine and the closing phenylalanine or tryptophan. Fields, in order: V gene, D gene, J gene, clone size, CDR3 protein, CDR3 DNA. D genes are given only for firm matches. Size tells how often a clone was seen (once, few, many) or the class of an expanded clone, and some rows leave it out.

>TRBV20-1|NA|TRBJ1-6|many
CSATPYNSPLHF
TGCAGTGCTACCCCTTATAATTCACCCCTCCACTTT
>TRBV9|TRBD1|TRBJ1-1|many
CASSVVDRGWKNTEAFF
TGTGCCAGCAGCGTAGTGGACAGGGGGTGGAAGAACACTGAAGCTTTCTTT
>TRBV5-4|TRBD2|TRBJ2-1|NA
CASSFPNRGAGDEQFF
TGTGCCAGCAGCTTTCCAAACCGAGGCGCGGGGGATGAGCAGTTCTTC
>TRBV18|TRBD1|TRBJ2-7|many
CASSPPGTGVWYEQYF
TGTGCCAGCTCACCACCTGGGACAGGGGTGTGGTACGAGCAGTACTTC
>TRBV30|NA|TRBJ1-1|NA
CAWSVGRNTEAFF
TGTGCCTGGAGTGTCGGCAGAAACACTGAAGCTTTCTTT
>TRBV4-3|NA|TRBJ1-5|many
CASSQDGVEAQHF
TGCGCCAGCAGCCAGGACGGCGTAGAAGCCCAGCATTTT
>TRBV5-8|NA|TRBJ1-1|many
CASSLEPGVGTEAFF
TGTGCCAGCAGCTTGGAGCCGGGGGTGGGAACTGAAGCTTTCTTT
>TRBV20-1|NA|TRBJ1-3|NA
CSAAEARHTIYF
TGCAGTGCCGCCGAGGCCCGACACACCATATATTTT
>TRBV30|NA|TRBJ1-1|many
CAWGTRTHTEAFF
TGTGCCTGGGGTACCCGGACTCACACTGAAGCTTTCTTT
>TRBV5-4|NA|TRBJ2-7|few
CASSPPGGGASYEQYF
TGTGCCAGCAGCCCCCCCGGTGGAGGAGCCTCCTACGAGCAGTACTTC
>TRBV7-2|TRBD1|TRBJ1-1|few
CASSLAPGQGTEAFF
TGTGCCAGCAGCTTAGCTCCGGGACAGGGCACTGAAGCTTTCTTT
>TRBV29-1|TRBD2|TRBJ2-7|many
CSVVGSGGGYEQYF
TGCAGCGTTGTGGGGTCGGGGGGAGGCTACGAGCAGTACTTC
>TRBV29-1|NA|TRBJ1-1|many
CSVVVGWTEAFF
TGCAGCGTTGTTGTAGGGTGGACTGAAGCTTTCTTT
>TRBV11-2|NA|TRBJ1-4|NA
CASSRTDYNEKLFF
TGTGCCAGCAGCCGGACTGATTATAATGAAAAACTGTTTTTT